The 13 T cell receptor beta chains below were found in one sample sequenced in a study of shared clonotypes between healthy human individuals. Positively selected for CCR7, the CD45RO-negative cells used as naive CD8 cells excluded terminally differentiated effector memory CD45RA+ cells. Profiling relied on immunoSEQ multiplex PCR, and the TCRdb table lists in-frame clones only, not all of them. The sample contains about 1,800,000 clones, about 95% of which appear only once. Sequencing was carried out using naive CD8+ T cells sorted from blood. The receptors were gathered from a man aged 18 to 30 in good health.

This clone showed up just once. The chain combines TRBV5-6 with TRBJ1-3; no clear D. V shed 0 bases and J shed 3 bases, with 7 bases lying between them. Germline CDR1 and CDR2: SGHDT and YYEEEE. CDR3 length: 14 amino acids. In DNA form, the CDR3 reads TGTGCCAGCAGCTTGGCGTTAGGTGGAAACACCATATATTTT. This gives the protein CASSLALGGNTIYF.

This chain uses TRBV2 with TRBJ2-3; tentatively, D is TRBD2 (7 bases). The CDR3 contains 16 residues. The germline gives CDR1 SNHLY, CDR2 FYNNEI. V lost 6 bases, J lost 4 bases, and 20 bases lay in between. The CDR3 loop is CASSLLGGGAADTQYF. CDR3 nucleotide sequence: TGTGCCAGCAGCCTCCTGGGGGGGGGCGCGGCAGATACGCAGTATTTT.

This clone showed up just a few times. The genes are TRBV7-3 and TRBJ1-1; the D is unclear. Trimming took 4 bases from V and 3 from J, leaving 12 bases between them. The CDR3 contains 14 residues. Germline lookup yields CDR1 SGHTA and CDR2 FQGTGA. The DNA for the CDR3 is TGTGCCAGCAGCTCCTCCTCCGGGGACACTGAAGCTTTCTTT. Its protein is CASSSSSGDTEAFF.

The rearrangement links TRBV5-4 to TRBJ2-1; 11 nucleotides align to TRBD2. This CDR3 has 16 amino acids. Per germline, CDR1 SGHNT and CDR2 YYREEE (reference sequence). Germline trimming cut 4 bases from V and 4 bases from J; bases unmatched to any gene: 7. This CDR3 is CASSTPTSGVYNEQFF. The CDR3 DNA sequence: TGTGCCAGCAGCACCCCGACTAGCGGGGTTTACAATGAGCAGTTCTTC.

This chain uses TRBV14 with TRBJ1-6; D gene ambiguous. CDR3 length: 17 residues. CDR1 SGHDN and CDR2 FVKESK come from the germline V gene. V was trimmed by 1 base and J by 0 bases, leaving 10 bases between them. In nucleotides, the CDR3 is TGTGCCAGCAGCCAAGGGCGGCCTCCCTCCTATAATTCACCCCTCCACTTT. Residues: CASSQGRPPSYNSPLHF.

This rearrangement joins TRBV4-1 to TRBJ1-3; D is ambiguous. The CDR3 totals 15 residues. V lost 1 base and J lost 0, with 7 bases in between. The germline V gene encodes CDR1 MGHRA and CDR2 YSYEKL. CDR3 in DNA: TGCGCCAGCAGCCAAGCGGCGGGCTCTGGAAACACCATATATTTT. It encodes CASSQAAGSGNTIYF.

This chain connects TRBV4-1 to TRBJ2-5; the D is unclear. The germline V gene encodes CDR1 MGHRA and CDR2 YSYEKL. The V gene lost 2 bases and the J gene lost 9 bases, with 7 bases spanning the gap. The CDR3 has 11 residues. Here the CDR3 DNA reads TGCGCCAGCAGCCAAACTTCGGCCCAGTACTTC. Translation: CASSQTSAQYF.

Points on this clone: This same CDR3 is encoded by further DNA sequences in the sample. The chain has TRBV19 and TRBJ2-3; 13 bases are shared with TRBD2. V shed 3 bases and J 5 bases; nucleotides not matched to a gene: 8. The germline V gene has CDR1 LNHDA and CDR2 SQIVND (reference sequence). The CDR3 covers 17 residues. CDR3 protein: CASSIDGLAGEGDTQYF. CDR3 sequence (DNA): TGTGCCAGTAGTATTGATGGACTAGCGGGAGAGGGAGATACGCAGTATTTT.

The chain combines TRBV9 with TRBJ2-7; D may match TRBD1 or TRBD2 (7 bases each). Trimming took 3 bases from V and 1 from J, leaving 14 bases between them. The CDR3 loop spans 15 amino acids. Germline V CDR1 and CDR2: SGDLS, YYNGEE. CDR3 residues: CASSEGEGASYEQYF. The CDR3 coding sequence is TGTGCCAGCAGCGAGGGGGAGGGGGCATCCTACGAGCAGTACTTC.

This chain connects TRBV27 to TRBJ2-2; TRBD1 matches at 11 bases. J was trimmed by 3 bases and V by 3 bases; bases with no gene match: 6. Germline V CDR1 and CDR2: MNHEY, SMNVEV (reference sequence). This CDR3 is 17 amino acids long. The CDR3 DNA follows: TGTGCCAGCAGTTTTGGGACAGGGGGGATATACACCGGGGAGCTGTTTTTT. Its translation is CASSFGTGGIYTGELFF.

This sequence joins TRBV11-2 and TRBJ2-1; 7 bases map to TRBD2. The CDR3 loop spans 16 amino acids. The ends lost 4 bases at V and 15 bases at J; junction bases unmatched: 21. Germline V gene sequence: CDR1 SGHAT, CDR2 FQNNGV. The CDR3 region has the DNA TGTGCCAGCAGCTCACTGGGGACTACTATACAATGGGGCGTGTTCTTC. This codes for CASSSLGTTIQWGVFF.

The rearrangement uses TRBV5-1 and TRBJ1-1, with D maybe TRBD1 (6 bases). Germline V lookup: CDR1 SGHRS, CDR2 YFSETQ. With 0 bases removed from V and 5 bases from J, the gap between germline ends came to 17 bases. This CDR3 region has 16 residues. The CDR3 DNA sequence: TGCGCCAGCAGCTTGGACCAGATGGGGGGGCCGACTGAAGCTTTCTTT. Encoded protein: CASSLDQMGGPTEAFF.

The V gene is TRBV10-2, the J gene TRBJ2-2; 12 bases agree with TRBD1. There are 16 residues in the CDR3. Trimming cost V 2 bases and J 5 bases; bases outside gene matches: 3. CDR1 is WSHSY and CDR2 is SAAADI in the germline V gene. The CDR3 spells CASSEGTGGLTGELFF. For the CDR3, the DNA is TGCGCCAGCAGTGAGGGGACAGGGGGCTTAACCGGGGAGCTGTTTTTT.